This TCR beta chain appears in the sequencing data of a study of T cell responses to AZD1222 COVID-19 vaccine. The data were produced by immunoSEQ multiplex PCR, yet TCRdb's version contains in-frame clones alone and is incomplete. The data show approximately 69,000 clones, with approximately 87% seen just once and approximately 23% held by the top ten. This clone is a singleton in its sample. Germline values: CDR1 MNHEY, CDR2 SVGAGI. The V segment lost 5 bases and the J segment 4 bases; nucleotides outside the gene matches: 10. The CDR3 loop spans 15 amino acids. This receptor was obtained from an adult who received the AZD1222 COVID-19 vaccine. Sample: peripheral blood, taken 28 days after the second AZD1222 dose. The chain uses TRBV6-5 and TRBJ1-1, with TRBD1 identical over 7 bases. CDR3 in DNA: TGTGCCAGCAGTACCCCGAACAGGGGTCGCACTGAAGCTTTCTTT. It is translated as CASSTPNRGRTEAFF.